A single sample gave rise to the 11 T cell receptor beta chains below, sequenced in a study of monozygotic twins with inflammatory bowel disease. TCRdb re-called the 5' RACE reads; one entry per CDR3 protein, DNA not given. The sample includes roughly 100,000 distinct CDR3 sequences. The sample consisted of blood. The receptors were gathered from a human donor with ulcerative colitis or Crohn's disease, or a healthy co-twin of an affected twin (not recorded which).

This chain uses TRBV7-2 with TRBJ2-7; absent DNA, TCRdb's TRBD1 call cannot be checked. CDR3 length: 11 residues. In germline, CDR1 is SGHTA, CDR2 FQGNSA. The CDR3 sequence is CGGQGVYEQYF.

This chain links TRBV29-1 with TRBJ2-5; absent DNA, TCRdb's TRBD1 call cannot be checked. The CDR3 has 12 amino acids. Germline V lookup: CDR1 SQVTM, CDR2 ANQGSEA. The CDR3 region is CSVRGIQETQYF.

The chain links TRBV7-9 to TRBJ1-5; TCRdb indicates TRBD1, and absent DNA this call remains unverified. Germline-derived CDR1 and CDR2 are SEHNR and FQNEAQ (reference sequence). The CDR3 sequence is 16 residues long. CDR3 amino acids: CASSSQLTGGIQPQHF.

V is TRBV29-1 and J is TRBJ2-3; absent DNA, TCRdb's TRBD2 call cannot be checked. Germline V CDR1 and CDR2: SQVTM, ANQGSEA. The CDR3 covers 13 residues. The CDR3: CSVEQRGTDTQYF.

The gene calls are TRBV12-3 or TRBV12-4 and TRBJ2-7; TCRdb gives TRBD1 as the D gene, but with no DNA this cannot be confirmed. The CDR3 length is 12 residues. This CDR3 reads CASSLGGHEQYF.

The chain has TRBV5-1 and TRBJ2-7. CDR1 SGHRS and CDR2 YFSETQ come from the germline V gene. The CDR3 length is 15 residues. The CDR3 sequence is CASSLVSQPSYEQYF.

V usage is TRBV5-1 and J usage is TRBJ2-7. This CDR3 has 15 residues. CDR1 SGHRS and CDR2 YFSETQ come from the germline V gene. CDR3 amino acids: CASSLRTGSSYEQYF.

The CDR3 region is CSASGRSYEQYF. The V call is TRBV20-1, the J call TRBJ2-7; the D gene TCRdb calls, TRBD2, cannot be checked with no DNA. Per the germline V gene, CDR1 is DFQATT and CDR2 is SNEGSKA (reference sequence). The CDR3 extends over 12 amino acids.

The chain couples TRBV20-1 to TRBJ2-5; the TRBD1 assignment by TCRdb is unverifiable without DNA. From germline, CDR1 is DFQATT and CDR2 SNEGSKA (reference sequence). CDR3 length: 12 amino acids. This chain's CDR3 is CSAQTRGETQYF.

The chain is built from TRBV7-2 and TRBJ2-4; TCRdb outputs TRBD1, but without DNA this stays unchecked. Germline V gene sequence: CDR1 SGHTA, CDR2 FQGNSA. The CDR3 loop spans 14 amino acids. CDR3: CASSLGQGKNIQYF. Drawing the rest from reference TRBV7-2 and TRBJ2-4, the complete variable domain is GAGVSQSPSNKVTEKGKDVELRCDPISGHTALYWYRQSLGQGLEFLIYFQGNSAPDKSGLPSDRFSAERTGGSVSTLTIQRTQQEDSAVYLCASSLGQGKNIQYFGAGTRLSVL.

The rearrangement links TRBV24-1 to TRBJ1-1. In germline, CDR1 is KGHDR, CDR2 SFDVKD. CDR3 length: 14 residues. CDR3 region: CATSEDSVNTEAFF.